The next 21 T cell receptor beta chains were all read from a single sample in a study of beta chain features in type 1 diabetes. Sequencing targeted expressed TCRB transcripts, as all isolated RNA had been reverse transcribed. The protocol was immunoSEQ multiplex PCR, while the TCRdb copy is restricted to in-frame clones and leaves out a portion. The sample has 120,000 to 150,000 clones, about 10% seen once. Sequenced input: naive CD4+ T cells from blood. The source of these receptors is a young man in good health.

The V call is TRBV9, the J call TRBJ2-1, with D possibly TRBD2 on 5 matching bases. Looked up from germline, CDR1 is SGDLS and CDR2 is YYNGEE. The CDR3 has 18 residues. Trimming cost V 6 bases and J 4 bases, with 26 bases left between them. The CDR3 bases are TGTGCCAGCATCCCCGATTGTCGTCGGCGGGCGGTATACAATGAGCAGTTCTTC. Encoded protein: CASIPDCRRRAVYNEQFF.

This clone was picked up a small number of times. The chain uses TRBV6-1 and TRBJ2-2; D might be TRBD1 (5 bases). CDR1 and CDR2 (germline): MNHNS, SASEGT. The CDR3 has 15 amino acids. V lost 3 bases and J lost 0, with 8 bases in between. CDR3 region: CASSDQGANTGELFF. The DNA of the CDR3 is TGTGCCAGCAGTGATCAGGGCGCGAACACCGGGGAGCTGTTTTTT.

The gene calls are TRBV27 and TRBJ1-6, with D possibly TRBD1 on 6 matching bases. V was trimmed by 3 bases and J by 8 bases, leaving 11 bases between them. CDR1 MNHEY and CDR2 SMNVEV come from the germline V gene (reference sequence). The CDR3 is 14 amino acids. The CDR3 nucleotides are TGTGCCAGCAGTTTCCCCCGACAGGATTCACCCCTCCACTTT. Amino acid sequence: CASSFPRQDSPLHF.

This clone was observed a handful of times. The J gene is TRBJ1-6, the V gene TRBV6-7; D gene ambiguous. TRBV6-7 is noted as an ORF with a role that remains uncertain. The length of the CDR3 is 13 residues. Deletions cut 4 bases from V and 8 bases from J, with 9 bases between. This chain's CDR3 is CASSSQRDSPLHF. The CDR3 DNA follows: TGTGCCAGCAGTTCCCAGAGGGATTCACCCCTCCACTTT.

This clone was counted only a few times. The V and J genes are TRBV6-1 and TRBJ2-4, with D perhaps TRBD2 (5 bases). This CDR3 has 16 amino acids. Germline V gene sequence: CDR1 MNHNS, CDR2 SASEGT. V was trimmed by 3 bases and J by 0 bases, leaving 12 bases between them. The CDR3 DNA follows: TGTGCCAGCAGTGATCTCGGGGATATAGCCAAAAACATTCAGTACTTC. This translates into CASSDLGDIAKNIQYF.

J is TRBJ1-1 and V is TRBV9; perhaps TRBD1 as D (5 bases). The CDR3 consists of 13 residues. Germline-derived CDR1 and CDR2 are SGDLS and YYNGEE. The germline V and J ends were trimmed by 3 bases and 0 bases, with 6 bases remaining between them. CDR3 coding DNA: TGTGCCAGCAGCGGGACACTGAACACTGAAGCTTTCTTT. Protein sequence: CASSGTLNTEAFF.

This sequence joins TRBV20-1 and TRBJ1-1; D is unclear. The CDR3 consists of 11 residues. Germline-derived CDR1 and CDR2 are DFQATT and SNEGSKA (reference sequence). The ends were cut back, 6 bases at V and 4 bases at J, with 9 bases in the middle. This CDR3 is CSAVHLTEAFF. CDR3 nucleotide sequence: TGCAGTGCGGTACATCTCACTGAAGCTTTCTTT.

This sequence joins TRBV5-1 and TRBJ1-1; no clear D gene. This CDR3 has 14 residues. Trimming shortened V by 1 base and J by 5 bases, and 12 bases separated the two germline ends. CDR1 and CDR2 from the germline V gene are SGHRS and YFSETQ. The CDR3 DNA reads as TGCGCCAGCAGCTTGATCCGGCGAGGGACTGAAGCTTTCTTT. Amino acids: CASSLIRRGTEAFF.

The chain joins TRBV5-5 to TRBJ2-7, with 11 bases lining up with TRBD2. This CDR3 has 16 residues. Germline CDR1 reads SGHKS; CDR2 reads YYEKEE (reference sequence). V lost 4 bases, J lost 0 bases, and 6 bases stayed unmatched. DNA for the CDR3: TGTGCCAGCAGCCTTTCCGGGACTAGCGGCTCCTACGAGCAGTACTTC. Encoded protein: CASSLSGTSGSYEQYF.

The rearrangement joins TRBV2 to TRBJ1-6; 12 nucleotides agree with TRBD1. Per germline, CDR1 SNHLY and CDR2 FYNNEI. This CDR3 has 15 residues. The ends lost 11 bases at V and 5 bases at J; junction bases unmatched: 7. Written as DNA, the CDR3 is TGTGCCCAAAGGGGACAGGGGGCCGATAATTCACCCCTCCACTTT. Protein product: CAQRGQGADNSPLHF. The full variable domain, with the rest looked up from reference TRBV2 and TRBJ1-6, is EPEVTQTPSHQVTQMGQEVILRCVPISNHLYFYWYRQILGQKVEFLVSFYNNEISEKSEIFDDQFSVERPDGSNFTLKIRSTKLEDSAMYFCAQRGQGADNSPLHFGNGTRLTVT.

This clone came up a few times. The V call is TRBV7-2, the J call TRBJ2-5; 8 positions agree with TRBD1. After removal of 5 bases from V and 6 bases from J, the junction contained 5 bases not matched to a gene. Germline-derived CDR1 and CDR2 are SGHTA and FQGNSA. This CDR3 comprises 13 residues. DNA of the CDR3: TGTGCCAGCAGCCCCGACAGGGGAAAGACCCAGTACTTC. It yields the protein CASSPDRGKTQYF. Supplemented by reference TRBV7-2 and TRBJ2-5, the full variable domain reads GAGVSQSPSNKVTEKGKDVELRCDPISGHTALYWYRQSLGQGLEFLIYFQGNSAPDKSGLPSDRFSAERTGGSVSTLTIQRTQQEDSAVYLCASSPDRGKTQYFGPGTRLLVL.

This sequence joins TRBV18 and TRBJ1-5; tentatively, D is TRBD1 (6 bases). Per germline, CDR1 KGHSH and CDR2 LQKENI. CDR3 size: 14 residues. Trimming removed 3 bases from V and 11 bases from J, with 17 bases in between. CDR3 coding DNA: TGTGCCAGCTCACCGGGTACAGGGAATAGGGCCCAGCATTTT. It yields the protein CASSPGTGNRAQHF.

This clone showed up just a few times. V is TRBV14 and J is TRBJ2-3; TRBD1 might be the D (5 bases). The CDR3 extends over 16 amino acids. Germline V gene lookup returns CDR1 SGHDN and CDR2 FVKESK. Trimming removed 5 bases at V and 1 base at J, with 16 bases between. The CDR3 nucleotides read TGTGCCAGCAGCAAGGGGTCAGGGTTGGGCACAGATACGCAGTATTTT. The encoded protein is CASSKGSGLGTDTQYF.

This clone was counted many times. V usage is TRBV28 and J usage is TRBJ2-5; tentative D call: TRBD2 (6 bases). Per germline, CDR1 MDHEN and CDR2 SYDVKM. The CDR3 has 14 residues. V was trimmed by 4 bases and J by 6 bases, leaving 15 bases between them. The CDR3 DNA is TGTGCCAGCAGTTCCCCCCCGCGGGGTCAGACCCAGTACTTC. This translates into CASSSPPRGQTQYF.

The rearrangement uses TRBV2 and TRBJ1-3; possible D gene TRBD1, 5 bases. Germline CDR1 SNHLY, CDR2 FYNNEI. CDR3 length: 15 amino acids. V lost 5 bases, J lost 0 bases, and 11 bases lay in between. CDR3 protein: CASSTRQYSGNTIYF. The CDR3 nucleotides are TGTGCCAGCAGTACCAGACAGTACTCTGGAAACACCATATATTTT.

This clone occurred a few times. The chain is built from TRBV7-2 and TRBJ2-7, with a weak D call TRBD1 (6 bases). Germline assignment: CDR1 SGHTA and CDR2 FQGNSA. The CDR3 sequence is 16 residues long. V was shortened by 4 bases and J by 0 bases, with 16 bases between the two germline ends. CDR3 residues: CASSSNPGTSSYEQYF. CDR3 nucleotide sequence: TGTGCCAGCAGCTCGAATCCCGGGACATCCTCCTACGAGCAGTACTTC.

This chain connects TRBV12-5 to TRBJ2-3; D possibly corresponds to TRBD2 (5 bases). Germline V gene sequence: CDR1 LGHNT, CDR2 FRNRAP. The CDR3 contains 16 residues. Deletions cut 1 base from V and 2 bases from J, with 13 bases between. CDR3 amino acids: CASGLGGLGFTDTQYF. The DNA of the CDR3 is TGTGCTAGTGGTTTGGGAGGACTGGGATTCACAGATACGCAGTATTTT.

This clone was seen a few times. The V call is TRBV28, the J call TRBJ2-2; D is perhaps TRBD1 (5 bases). The V gene lost 2 bases and the J gene lost 3 bases, with 13 bases spanning the gap. There are 16 residues in the CDR3. CDR1 is MDHEN, CDR2 SYDVKM, per germline. CDR3 loop: CASSLAVRADTGELFF. CDR3 DNA: TGTGCCAGCAGTTTAGCGGTCAGGGCCGACACCGGGGAGCTGTTTTTT.

This clone was detected many times. J is TRBJ2-5 and V is TRBV7-9; 10 bases align to TRBD2. Germline CDR1 and CDR2: SEHNR and FQNEAQ (reference sequence). There are 15 residues in the CDR3. The V and J ends lost 5 bases and 0 bases, in that order; junction bases with no gene match: 3. The CDR3 is CASSIGLADQETQYF. CDR3 in DNA: TGTGCCAGCAGCATCGGACTAGCGGACCAAGAGACCCAGTACTTC.

The genes are TRBV18 and TRBJ1-3, with D possibly TRBD1 on 5 matching bases. V dropped 1 base and J dropped 1 base, with 20 bases sitting between them. This CDR3 has 19 residues. Germline loops: CDR1 KGHSH, CDR2 LQKENI. The CDR3 region is CASSPLTPDSTLSGNTIYF. Here the CDR3 DNA reads TGTGCCAGCTCACCACTCACGCCCGACAGCACCCTATCTGGAAACACCATATATTTT.

This chain uses TRBV4-3 with TRBJ2-1; 7 bases line up with TRBD1. Germline V gene data show CDR1 as LGHNA and CDR2 as YSLEER. Germline trimming cut 1 base from V and 10 bases from J; bases unmatched to any gene: 13. The CDR3 has 16 residues. CDR3 sequence reads: CASSQALDLRGREQFF. CDR3 DNA sequence: TGCGCCAGCAGCCAAGCTTTGGATCTAAGGGGGCGCGAGCAGTTCTTC.